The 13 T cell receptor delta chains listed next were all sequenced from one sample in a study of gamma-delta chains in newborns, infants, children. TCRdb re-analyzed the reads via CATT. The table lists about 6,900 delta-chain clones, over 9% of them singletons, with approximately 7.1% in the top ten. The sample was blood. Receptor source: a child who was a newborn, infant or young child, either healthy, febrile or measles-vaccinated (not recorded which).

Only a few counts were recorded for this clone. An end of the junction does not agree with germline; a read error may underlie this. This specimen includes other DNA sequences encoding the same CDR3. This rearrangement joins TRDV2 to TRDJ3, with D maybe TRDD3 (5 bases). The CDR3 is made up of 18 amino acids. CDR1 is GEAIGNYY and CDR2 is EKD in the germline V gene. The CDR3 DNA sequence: TGTGCCTGTGACCCACTGGAGGCCCTATCCTGGGACACCCGGCAGATGTTTTTC. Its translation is CACDPLEALSWDTRQMFF.

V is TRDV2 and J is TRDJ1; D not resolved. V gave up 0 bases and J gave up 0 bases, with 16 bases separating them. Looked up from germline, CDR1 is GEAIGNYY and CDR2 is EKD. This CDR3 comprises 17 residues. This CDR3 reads CACDTVGPTPHTDKLIF. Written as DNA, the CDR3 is TGTGCCTGTGACACCGTTGGGCCGACTCCTCACACCGATAAACTCATCTTT.

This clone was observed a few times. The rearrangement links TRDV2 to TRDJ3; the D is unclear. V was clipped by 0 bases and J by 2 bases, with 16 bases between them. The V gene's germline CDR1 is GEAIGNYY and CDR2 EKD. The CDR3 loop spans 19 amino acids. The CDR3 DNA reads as TGTGCCTGTGACACCTTGTCAGAGACCCGAGCCTGGGACACCCGACAGATGTTTTTC. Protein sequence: CACDTLSETRAWDTRQMFF.

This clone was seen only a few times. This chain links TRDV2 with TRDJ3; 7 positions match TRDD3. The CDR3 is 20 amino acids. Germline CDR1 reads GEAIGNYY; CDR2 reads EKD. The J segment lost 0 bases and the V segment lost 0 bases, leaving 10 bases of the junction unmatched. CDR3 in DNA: TGTGCCTGTGACACCGTTGGCCCGGGGGATCGCTCCTGGGACACCCGACAGATGTTTTTC. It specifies CACDTVGPGDRSWDTRQMFF.

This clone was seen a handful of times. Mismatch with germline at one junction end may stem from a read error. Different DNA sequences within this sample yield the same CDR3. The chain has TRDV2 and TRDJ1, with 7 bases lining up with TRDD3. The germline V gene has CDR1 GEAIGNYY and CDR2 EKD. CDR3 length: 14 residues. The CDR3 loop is CACDILGNRDKLIF. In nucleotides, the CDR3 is TGTGCCTGTGACATACTGGGGAATAGGGATAAACTCATCTTC.

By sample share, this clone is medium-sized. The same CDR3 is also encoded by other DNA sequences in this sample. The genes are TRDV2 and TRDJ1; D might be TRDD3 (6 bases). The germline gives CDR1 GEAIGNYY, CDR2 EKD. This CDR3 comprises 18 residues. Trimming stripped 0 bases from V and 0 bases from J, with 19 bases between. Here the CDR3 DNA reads TGTGCCTGTGACACCGTCTCCCTTGGGGATCCACACACCGATAAACTCATCTTT. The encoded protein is CACDTVSLGDPHTDKLIF.

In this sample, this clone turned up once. The CDR3: CAWDTVVSGGYKYTDKIIF. The CDR3 DNA sequence: TGTGCCTGGGACACCGTGGTTTCCGGGGGATACAAGTACACCGATAAAATCATCTTT. The V gene was identified as TRDV2, while no J gene was called; the table's D call, TRDD3, has no DNA check behind it. Germline values: CDR1 GEAIGNYY, CDR2 EKD. The CDR3 has 19 amino acids.

The CDR3 sequence: CACDLLGDLTAQLFF. Written as DNA, the CDR3 is TGTGCCTGTGACCTACTGGGGGATTTGACAGCACAACTCTTCTTT. This chain joins TRDV2 and TRDJ2, with 9 bases that match TRDD3. The V gene's germline CDR1 is GEAIGNYY and CDR2 EKD. Trimming took 3 bases from V and 1 from J; bases not matched to a gene: 2. The CDR3 loop spans 15 amino acids.

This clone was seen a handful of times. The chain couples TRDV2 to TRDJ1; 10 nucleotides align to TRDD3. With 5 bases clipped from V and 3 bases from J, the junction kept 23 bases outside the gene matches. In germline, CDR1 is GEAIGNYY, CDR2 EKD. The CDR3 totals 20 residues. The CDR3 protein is CACVSPGYGGYVPMADKLIF. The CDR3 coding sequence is TGTGCCTGTGTATCCCCTGGCTACGGGGGATACGTTCCTATGGCCGATAAACTCATCTTT.

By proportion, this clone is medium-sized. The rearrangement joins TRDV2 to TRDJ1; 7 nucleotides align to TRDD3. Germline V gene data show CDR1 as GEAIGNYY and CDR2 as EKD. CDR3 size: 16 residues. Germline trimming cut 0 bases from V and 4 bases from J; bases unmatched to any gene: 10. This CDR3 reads CACDTLGVLPIDKLIF. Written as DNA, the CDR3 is TGTGCCTGTGACACCCTGGGGGTACTACCTATCGATAAACTCATCTTT.

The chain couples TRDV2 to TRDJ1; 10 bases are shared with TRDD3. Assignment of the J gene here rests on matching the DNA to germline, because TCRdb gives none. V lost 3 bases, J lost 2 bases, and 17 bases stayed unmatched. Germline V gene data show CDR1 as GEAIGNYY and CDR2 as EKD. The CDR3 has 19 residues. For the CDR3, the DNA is TGTGCCTGTGACCCACGAGGAAGGGGGGATACGCGGGGGACCGATAAACTCATCTTT. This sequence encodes CACDPRGRGDTRGTDKLIF.

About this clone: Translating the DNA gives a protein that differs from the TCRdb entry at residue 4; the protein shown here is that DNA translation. The CDR3 sequence is CACGTMGDTITDKLIF. The CDR3 DNA follows: TGTGCCTGTGGCACTATGGGGGATACGATCACCGATAAACTCATCTTT. V usage is TRDV2 and J usage is TRDJ1; 11 positions match TRDD3. The germline gives CDR1 GEAIGNYY, CDR2 EKD. The CDR3 sequence is 16 residues long. V was pared by 5 bases and J by 1 base, with 8 bases of the junction left unmatched.

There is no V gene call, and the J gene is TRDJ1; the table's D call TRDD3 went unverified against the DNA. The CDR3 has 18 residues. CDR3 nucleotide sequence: TGTGCCTGTGACACCGTCCTGTTGGGGGATATGCCCGCCGATAAACTCATCTTT. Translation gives CACDTVLLGDMPADKLIF.